This TCR beta chain was sequenced in a study of CD8+ T cells in alopecia areata. As for the study in general: Administration of oral tofacitinib to treated patients was at 5 to 10 mg twice daily. After 6 to 18 months of tofacitinib, follow-up continued 6 months off drug.

V lost 0 bases to trimming and J lost 1 base, with 6 bases between them. The length of the CDR3 is 14 residues. The V gene's germline CDR1 is SGHAT and CDR2 FQNNGV. Following RNA extraction, reverse transcription yielded cDNA that acted as the sequencing template. Profiling relied on immunoSEQ multiplex PCR, and the TCRdb table lists in-frame clones only, not all of them. This table has 110,000 to 150,000 clones, about 60% appearing once. The study, taken as a whole, reports: Patients showed less clear TCR sequence sharing than mice, possibly partly because of HLA diversity.

Concerning this clone: Its antigen remains unknown.

From PBMCs, CD4+ and CD8+ T cells were sorted. The specimen was CD4+ T cells sorted from blood, collected at week 0. The receptor was derived from a human donor with alopecia areata. The gene calls are TRBV11-2 and TRBJ2-5; D is ambiguous. The CDR3 DNA reads as TGTGCCAGCAGCTTAGAGTGGGTCCAAGAGACCCAGTACTTC. Residues: CASSLEWVQETQYF.